This entry is about one TCR beta chain. The antigen remains undetermined. The CDR3 extends over 15 amino acids. Germline V gives CDR1 SGHNT, CDR2 YYREEE (reference sequence). V trimming: 3 bases; J trimming: 3 bases; junction bases outside the gene matches: 5. This PCR relied on a set of 60 Vbeta primers and 13 Jbeta primers. The data were produced by immunoSEQ multiplex PCR, yet TCRdb's version contains in-frame clones alone and is incomplete. The table shows 150,000 to 200,000 clones, with 60% to 80% occurring only once. The sample is drawn from a study of cytomegalovirus exposure and HLA in healthy donors. Study in general: Assignment to the Caucasian-associated ancestry cluster applied to more than 75% of the roughly 420 genotyped donors. General study points: For most TCR sequences rarity was the rule, although some public TCRs occurred in many donors. V- and J-gene trimming of TCR beta was linked (in a later analysis) to a missense DCLRE1C variant. Analysis performed later found over 15,000 TCR beta sequences associated with HLA alleles at 0.05 false discovery rate.

This chain connects TRBV5-4 to TRBJ2-7; 11 bases are a match to TRBD2. The receptor comes from a woman aged 35 to 49 in good health and CMV-seropositive. The sequenced material came from PBMCs. Here the CDR3 reads CASSYGLAGYYEQYF. DNA for the CDR3: TGTGCCAGCAGCTATGGACTAGCGGGCTACTACGAGCAGTACTTC.